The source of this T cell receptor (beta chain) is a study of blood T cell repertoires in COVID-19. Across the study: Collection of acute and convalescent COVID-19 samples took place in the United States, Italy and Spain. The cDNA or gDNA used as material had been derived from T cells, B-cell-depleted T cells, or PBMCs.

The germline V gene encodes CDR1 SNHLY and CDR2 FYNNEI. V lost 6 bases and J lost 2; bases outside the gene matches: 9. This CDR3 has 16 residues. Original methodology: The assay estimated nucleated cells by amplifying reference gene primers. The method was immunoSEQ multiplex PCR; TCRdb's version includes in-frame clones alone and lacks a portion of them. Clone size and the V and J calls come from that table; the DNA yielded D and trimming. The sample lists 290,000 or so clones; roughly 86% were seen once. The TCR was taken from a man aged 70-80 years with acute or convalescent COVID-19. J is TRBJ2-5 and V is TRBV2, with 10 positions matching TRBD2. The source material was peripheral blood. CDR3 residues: CASRPPSGSSQETQYF. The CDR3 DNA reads TGTGCCAGCAGGCCCCCTAGCGGGAGTTCTCAAGAGACCCAGTACTTC.